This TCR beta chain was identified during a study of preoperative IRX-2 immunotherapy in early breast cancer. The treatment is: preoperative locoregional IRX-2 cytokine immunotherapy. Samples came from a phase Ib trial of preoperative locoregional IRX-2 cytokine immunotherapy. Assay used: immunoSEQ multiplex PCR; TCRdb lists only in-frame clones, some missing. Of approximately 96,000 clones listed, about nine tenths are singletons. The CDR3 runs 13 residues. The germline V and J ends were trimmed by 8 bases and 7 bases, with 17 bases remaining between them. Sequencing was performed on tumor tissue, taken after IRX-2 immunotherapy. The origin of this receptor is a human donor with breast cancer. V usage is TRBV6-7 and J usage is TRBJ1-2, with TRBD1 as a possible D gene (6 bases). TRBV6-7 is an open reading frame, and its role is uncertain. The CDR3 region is CASADNRASGYTF. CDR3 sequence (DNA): TGTGCCAGCGCCGACAACAGGGCGTCTGGCTACACCTTC.